Each of the 8 T cell receptor beta chains below was sequenced from the same sample in a study of T cell repertoires in cytomegalovirus infection. TCRdb itself ran the reads through MiXCR, one entry per CDR3 protein. This table holds 650,000 to 850,000 distinct CDR3 sequences, almost 30% found once. The antigens for these receptors are not known. This specimen consisted of cultured CD8+ T cells from PBMCs, obtained from culture after CMV antigen stimulation. These TCRs come from a human donor in good health (CMV status not recorded). Some clones in this sample may be carry-over from other donors' samples.

The V call is TRBV2, the J call TRBJ2-7; D gene uncertain. Germline V gives CDR1 SNHLY, CDR2 FYNNEI. V was clipped by 4 bases and J by 2 bases, with 9 bases between them. The CDR3 consists of 13 residues. As DNA, the CDR3 is TGTGCCAGCAGTGTAACCCCTGCCTACGAGCAGTACTTC. Translated: CASSVTPAYEQYF.

This clonotype was counted at least ten times. Written as DNA, the CDR3 is TGTGCCAGCAGCCCTAGGGACCGCTACAATGAGCAGTTCTTC. This gives the protein CASSPRDRYNEQFF. V and J are TRBV7-6 and TRBJ2-1, with D perhaps matching TRBD1 or TRBD2 (5 bases each). The CDR3 runs to 14 residues. V was clipped by 5 bases and J by 3 bases, with 11 bases between them. CDR1 SGHVS and CDR2 FNYEAQ come from the germline V gene. The complete variable domain, with remaining parts taken from reference TRBV7-6 and TRBJ2-1, reads GAGVSQSPRYKVTKRGQDVALRCDPISGHVSLYWYRQALGQGPEFLTYFNYEAQQDKSGLPNDRFSAERPEGSISTLTIQRTEQRDSAMYRCASSPRDRYNEQFFGPGTRLTVL.

The sample holds a few counts of this clonotype. The chain is built from TRBV7-6 and TRBJ2-5; D is possibly TRBD2 (5 bases). Germline loops: CDR1 SGHVS, CDR2 FNYEAQ. The V end lost 3 bases, the J end lost 5 bases, and 10 bases lay between the germline ends. The CDR3 is 13 residues long. Written as DNA, the CDR3 is TGTGCCAGCAGCTTCACTAGAGGGGAGACCCAGTACTTC. This translates into CASSFTRGETQYF.

This clonotype showed up just a few times. The CDR3 sequence is CASSIRPGLGNTIYF. CDR3 DNA: TGTGCCAGTAGTATAAGACCGGGCCTGGGAAACACCATATATTTT. The chain has TRBV19 and TRBJ1-3; no clear D. Germline loops: CDR1 LNHDA, CDR2 SQIVND (reference sequence). CDR3 length: 15 amino acids. The ends were cut back, 2 bases at V and 4 bases at J, with 12 bases in the middle.

This clonotype was picked up a small number of times. The CDR3 is CASSARTGGDQPQHF. CDR3 DNA sequence: TGTGCCAGCAGCGCCAGGACAGGGGGTGATCAGCCCCAGCATTTT. The chain employs TRBV6-6 and TRBJ1-5; 10 bases agree with TRBD1. V was clipped by 6 bases and J by 5 bases; unmatched bases: 7. The CDR3 runs 15 residues. Looked up from germline, CDR1 is MNHNY and CDR2 is SVGAGI (reference sequence).

The chain employs TRBV10-3 and TRBJ2-2, with 9 positions matching TRBD1. V shed 8 bases, J shed 4 bases, and the junction held 8 bases outside the gene matches. Germline V gene data show CDR1 as ENHRY and CDR2 as SYGVKD. The CDR3 is 15 residues long. The CDR3 DNA follows: TGTGCCATCGGCGACAGGGGGGGTGGCACCGGGGAGCTGTTTTTT. It encodes CAIGDRGGGTGELFF.

This clonotype was observed a handful of times. The V gene is TRBV6-1, the J gene TRBJ2-7; D gene uncertain. The V gene lost 4 bases and the J gene lost 2 bases, with 12 bases spanning the gap. CDR3 length equals 14 residues. CDR1 and CDR2 from the germline V gene are MNHNS and SASEGT. The CDR3 bases are TGTGCCAGCAGTGGATTGCAGATCCCCTACGAGCAGTACTTC. Encoded protein: CASSGLQIPYEQYF.

A word on this clonotype: It is unclear where the CDR3 begins or ends on the DNA, so no DNA is shown, and the CDR3 is as TCRdb lists it. V is TRBV7-5 and J is TRBJ2-7; the table's D call, TRBD1, has no DNA check behind it. TRBV7-5 is reported as a pseudogene. The CDR3 length is 15 residues, termini included. The CDR3 is CISVPAGREANSSYV.